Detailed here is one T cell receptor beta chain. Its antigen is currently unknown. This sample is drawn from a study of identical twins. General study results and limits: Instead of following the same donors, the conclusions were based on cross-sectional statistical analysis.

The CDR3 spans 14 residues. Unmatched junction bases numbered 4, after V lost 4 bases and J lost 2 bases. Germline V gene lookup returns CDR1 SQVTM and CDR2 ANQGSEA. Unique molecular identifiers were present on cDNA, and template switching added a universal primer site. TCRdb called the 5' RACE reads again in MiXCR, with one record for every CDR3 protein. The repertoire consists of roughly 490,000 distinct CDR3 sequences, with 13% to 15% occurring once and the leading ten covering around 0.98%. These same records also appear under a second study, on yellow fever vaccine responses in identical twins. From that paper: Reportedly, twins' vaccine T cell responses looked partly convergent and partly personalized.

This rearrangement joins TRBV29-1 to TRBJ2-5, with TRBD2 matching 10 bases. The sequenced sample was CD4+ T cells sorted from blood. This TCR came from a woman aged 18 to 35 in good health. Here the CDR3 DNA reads TGCAGCGTTGTTATTAGCGGGAGGCAAGAGACCCAGTACTTC. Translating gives CSVVISGRQETQYF.